A selection of T cell receptor beta chains follows, all from one sample in a study of T cell repertoires in cytomegalovirus infection. These receptors' targets are unknown. MiXCR, run by TCRdb on the reads, gives a single entry per CDR3 protein. The table lists 250,000 to 400,000 distinct CDR3 sequences, roughly 25% of them singletons. The source material was cultured PBMCs, sampled from culture after CMV antigen stimulation. These receptors all come from a human donor in good health (CMV status not recorded). Some clones in this sample may be carry-over from other donors' samples. Each CDR3 is given with its conserved first and last residue. D genes are given only for firm matches. Clone size is shown for a subset of rows, as once, few, many or a class of expanded clone.

TRBJ1-5,.,.,TRBV24-1,TGTGCCACCAGTGCCGGGGGCAACACTCAGCCCCAGCATTTT,CATSAGGNTQPQHF
TRBJ1-1,few,.,TRBV12-3/TRBV12-4,TGTGCCAGTTTCGTACGGCCCCTGGGCACTGAAGCTTTCTTT,CASFVRPLGTEAFF
TRBJ2-7,few,TRBD2,TRBV19,TGTGCCAGTAGTATGAGGACTAGCGGGGTAGAACCCCACGAGCAGTACTTC,CASSMRTSGVEPHEQYF
TRBJ2-3,few,.,TRBV6-5,TGTGCCAGCAGTTACGGGGGGCGCGGGATGGGGCCAGATACGCAGTATTTT,CASSYGGRGMGPDTQYF
TRBJ2-5,few,TRBD2,TRBV12-3/TRBV12-4,TGTGCCAGCTCGACTAGCGACGGAAAAGAGACCCAGTACTTC,CASSTSDGKETQYF
TRBJ2-7,many,.,TRBV12-3/TRBV12-4,TGTGCCAGCAGTTTAAGCTTCGCCAAACTAACCTACGAGCAGTACTTC,CASSLSFAKLTYEQYF
TRBJ2-5,.,.,TRBV15,TGTGCCACCAGCAGTCGACTAGGAGAAGAGACCCAGTACTTC,CATSSRLGEETQYF
TRBJ2-5,few,.,TRBV7-2,TGTGCCAGCAGCTTAGTTCCGGGCCCCCGAGAGACCCAGTACTTC,CASSLVPGPRETQYF
TRBJ2-4,many,TRBD2,TRBV11-2,TGTGCCACCGCGGGGGGCCGTCTAGCCAAAAACATTCAGTACTTC,CATAGGRLAKNIQYF
TRBJ1-1,.,.,TRBV5-1,TGCGCCAGCAGACCCGGACTGAACACTGAAGCTTTCTTT,CASRPGLNTEAFF
TRBJ2-3,many,.,TRBV7-3,TGTGCCAGCAGCTTAGGTATTTCTAGCACAGATACGCAGTATTTT,CASSLGISSTDTQYF
TRBJ2-2,.,TRBD1,TRBV6-5,TGTGCCAGCAGTCAGACAGGGTGGGGCACCGGGGAGCTGTTTTTT,CASSQTGWGTGELFF
TRBJ2-6,many,.,TRBV7-6,TGTGCCAGCAGCCCGGGGAACATTCTCTCTGGGGCCAACGTCCTGACTTTC,CASSPGNILSGANVLTF
TRBJ2-1,.,.,TRBV29-1,TGCAGCGTTGCTGGGTCAAGGGAGCAGTTCTTC,CSVAGSREQFF
TRBJ2-5,few,.,TRBV12-3/TRBV12-4,TGTGCCAGCAGCACTGCCGGGGGGCGGCGAGAGACCCAGTACTTC,CASSTAGGRRETQYF
TRBJ1-1,.,.,TRBV6-1,TGTGCCAGCAAAGGAGGGGGTTTAGGCGCTGAAGCTTTCTTT,CASKGGGLGAEAFF
TRBJ2-3,few,TRBD2,TRBV6-2/TRBV6-3,TGTGCCAGCACACTAGCGAATCATCGCGATACGCAGTATTTT,CASTLANHRDTQYF
TRBJ2-3,few,.,TRBV7-2,TGTGCCAGCAGCGCCGACTACAACCTTCAAACGCAGTATTTT,CASSADYNLQTQYF
TRBJ2-1,.,TRBD2,TRBV7-8,TGTGCCGGCACCGAGGCTAGCGGGAGGGCTGATGAGCAGTTCTTC,CAGTEASGRADEQFF
TRBJ2-1,.,.,TRBV12-3/TRBV12-4,TGTGCGGTGACTAGATCCTACAATGAGCAGTTCTTC,CAVTRSYNEQFF
TRBJ2-5,.,.,TRBV4-3,TGCGCCAGCAGCCAATTACCCGGGGGCTGGGAGACCCAGTACTTC,CASSQLPGGWETQYF
TRBJ2-5,many,TRBD1,TRBV24-1,TGTGCCACCAGTGGGGGGACAGGGAGAACGGAGACCCAGTACTTC,CATSGGTGRTETQYF
TRBJ2-3,few,.,TRBV7-2,TGTGCCAGCAGCTTAGGGACGACGGGGGCCCATACGCAGTATTTT,CASSLGTTGAHTQYF
TRBJ1-3,.,TRBD1,TRBV4-1,TGCGCCAGCAGCCAGGGGAGGACAGGCCGCTCTGGAAACACCATATATTTT,CASSQGRTGRSGNTIYF
TRBJ2-2,few,.,TRBV7-7,TGTGCTACCCCCGGGGCTTCAGGGGGGACCGGGGAGCTGTTTTTT,CATPGASGGTGELFF
TRBJ2-7,.,TRBD2,TRBV11-2,TGTGCCAGCAGTGTCCCCTCAGCGGGAATCAACGAGCAGTACTTC,CASSVPSAGINEQYF
TRBJ1-6,.,.,TRBV7-6,TGTGCCAGCAGCTACGACCCCGGTTGGGGTTCACCCCTCCACTTT,CASSYDPGWGSPLHF
TRBJ1-2,.,.,TRBV19,TGTGCCAGTAGTACCCTCCCCATGGGAGGCTACACCTTC,CASSTLPMGGYTF
TRBJ2-1,.,.,TRBV6-2/TRBV6-3,TGTGCCAGCAGTTTGGCCGGGTCCTCCCACAATGAGCAGTTCTTC,CASSLAGSSHNEQFF
TRBJ2-2,.,TRBD2,TRBV7-7,TGTGCCAGCAGCCCCGCGGTCAGCCCGGGGGGTCTGCTGTTTTTT,CASSPAVSPGGLLFF
TRBJ2-3,.,TRBD2,TRBV4-3,TGCGCCAGCAGCCAAGTTCTCGGTCTAGCGGGAGTGTCGGCAGATACGCAGTATTTT,CASSQVLGLAGVSADTQYF
TRBJ2-5,.,.,TRBV10-3,TGTGCCATCAGTGACCAAGAGACCCAGTACTTC,CAISDQETQYF
TRBJ1-1,.,TRBD1,TRBV28,TGTGCCACAAACGGGGCCGGGCAGGGGGCATTTGAAGCTTTCTTT,CATNGAGQGAFEAFF
TRBJ2-3,many,TRBD2,TRBV7-2,TGTGCCAGCAGCCCTAGCGGCCCGGGAGCAGATACGCAGTATTTT,CASSPSGPGADTQYF
TRBJ2-7,.,.,TRBV20-1,TGCAGTGCTGGGAGACAGGGGAGGGATCACTACGAGCAGTACTTC,CSAGRQGRDHYEQYF
TRBJ2-1,.,TRBD2,TRBV20-1,TGCAGTGCTAGAGGTTCGTCGTTAGCGGGAGAGGGCAATGAGCAGTTCTTC,CSARGSSLAGEGNEQFF
TRBJ1-3,.,.,TRBV28,TGTGCCAGCAGTTTCATTAGGCCCTCGGCTGGAAACACCATATATTTT,CASSFIRPSAGNTIYF
TRBJ1-2,few,.,TRBV7-9,TGTGCCAGCAGCCCTGAGTGGGCAGGGAATGGCTACACCTTC,CASSPEWAGNGYTF
TRBJ2-4,many,.,TRBV7-2,TGTGCCAGCAGCGACTACATAGGGGGAATAGCCAAAAACATTCAGTACTTC,CASSDYIGGIAKNIQYF
TRBJ1-2,.,.,TRBV28,TGTGCCAGCAGTTTGGGAAGGGTCTATGGCTACACCTTC,CASSLGRVYGYTF
TRBJ2-3,many,.,TRBV23-1,TGCGCCAGCAGAAAGAGATTCACCCCAGATACGCAGTATTTT,CASRKRFTPDTQYF